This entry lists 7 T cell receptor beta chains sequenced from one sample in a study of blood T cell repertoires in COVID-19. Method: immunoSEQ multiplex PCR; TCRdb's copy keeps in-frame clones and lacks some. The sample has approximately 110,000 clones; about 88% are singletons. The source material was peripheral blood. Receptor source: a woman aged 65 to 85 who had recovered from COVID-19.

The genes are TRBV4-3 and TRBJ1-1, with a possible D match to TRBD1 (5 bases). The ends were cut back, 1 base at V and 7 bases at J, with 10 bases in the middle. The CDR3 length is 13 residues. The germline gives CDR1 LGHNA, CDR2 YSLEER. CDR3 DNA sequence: TGCGCCAGCAGCCAAGTGGGGGGGGTTGAAGCTTTCTTT. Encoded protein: CASSQVGGVEAFF.

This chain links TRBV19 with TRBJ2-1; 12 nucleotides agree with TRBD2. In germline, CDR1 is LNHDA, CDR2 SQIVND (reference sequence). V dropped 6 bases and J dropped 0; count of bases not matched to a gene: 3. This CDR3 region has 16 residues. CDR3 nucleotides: TGTGCCAGTAGGACTAGCGGGAGTAGCTCCTACAATGAGCAGTTCTTC. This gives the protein CASRTSGSSSYNEQFF.

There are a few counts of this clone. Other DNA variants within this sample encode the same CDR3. The DNA of the CDR3 is TGTGCCAGCAGCTTTCACAGGGGGGAGACCCAGTACTTC. Translating it yields CASSFHRGETQYF. The J gene is TRBJ2-5, the V gene TRBV7-2, with 8 bases that match TRBD1. The ends lost 3 bases at V and 5 bases at J; junction bases unmatched: 2. The CDR3 runs to 13 residues. Germline CDR1 is SGHTA and CDR2 is FQGNSA.

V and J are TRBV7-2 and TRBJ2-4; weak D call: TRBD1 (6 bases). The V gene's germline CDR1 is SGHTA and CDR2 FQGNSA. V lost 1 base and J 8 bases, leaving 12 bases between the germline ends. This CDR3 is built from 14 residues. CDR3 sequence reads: CASSLGEGGYIQYF. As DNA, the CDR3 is TGTGCCAGCAGCTTAGGGGAAGGGGGATACATTCAGTACTTC.

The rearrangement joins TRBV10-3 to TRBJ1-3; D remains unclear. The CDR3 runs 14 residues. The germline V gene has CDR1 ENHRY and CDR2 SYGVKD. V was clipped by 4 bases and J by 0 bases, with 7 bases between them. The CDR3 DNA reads TGTGCCATCAGTGGACAACTCTCTGGAAACACCATATATTTT. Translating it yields CAISGQLSGNTIYF.

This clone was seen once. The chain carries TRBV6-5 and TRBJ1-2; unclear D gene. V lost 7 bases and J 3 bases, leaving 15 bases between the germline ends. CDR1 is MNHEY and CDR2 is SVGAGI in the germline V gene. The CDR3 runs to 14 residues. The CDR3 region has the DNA TGTGCCAGCACCCGGAGGGTTTTCGACTATGGCTACACCTTC. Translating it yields CASTRRVFDYGYTF.

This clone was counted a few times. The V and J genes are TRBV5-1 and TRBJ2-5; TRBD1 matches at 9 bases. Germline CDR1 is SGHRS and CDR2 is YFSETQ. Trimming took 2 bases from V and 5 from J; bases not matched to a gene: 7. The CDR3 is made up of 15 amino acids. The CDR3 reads CASSFNTGGAETQYF. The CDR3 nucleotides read TGCGCCAGCAGCTTCAACACAGGGGGCGCGGAGACCCAGTACTTC.